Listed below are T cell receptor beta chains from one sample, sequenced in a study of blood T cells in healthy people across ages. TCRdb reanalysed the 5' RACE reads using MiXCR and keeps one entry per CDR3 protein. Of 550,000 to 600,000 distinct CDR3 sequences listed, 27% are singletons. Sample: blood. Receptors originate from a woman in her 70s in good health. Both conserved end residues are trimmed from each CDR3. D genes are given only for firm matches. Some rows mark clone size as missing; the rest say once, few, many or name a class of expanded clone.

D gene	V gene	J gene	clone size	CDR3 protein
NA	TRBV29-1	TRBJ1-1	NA	SALTGKNTEAF
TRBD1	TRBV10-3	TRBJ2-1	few	AISDLTGGNEQF
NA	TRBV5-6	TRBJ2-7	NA	ASSFAGTYSYEQY
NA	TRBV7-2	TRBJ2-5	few	ASSLAALGTQY
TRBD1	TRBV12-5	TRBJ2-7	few	ASGLGQGVYEQY
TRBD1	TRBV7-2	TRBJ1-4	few	ASSSDRANEKLF
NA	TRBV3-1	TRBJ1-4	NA	ASRDSGAREKLF
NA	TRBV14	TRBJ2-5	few	ASSRLDLIQETQY
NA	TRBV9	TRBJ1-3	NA	ASSLGGTSGNTIY
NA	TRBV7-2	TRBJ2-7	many	ASSSAYEQY
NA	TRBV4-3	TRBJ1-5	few	ASSQDVRGGQPQH
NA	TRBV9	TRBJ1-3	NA	ASSGRGNTIY
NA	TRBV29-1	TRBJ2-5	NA	SVDLSEVAYQETQY
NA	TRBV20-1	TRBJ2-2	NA	SARTGATGELF
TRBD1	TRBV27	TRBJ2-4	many	ASSTFGQGAKNIQY
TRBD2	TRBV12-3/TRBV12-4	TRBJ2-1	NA	ASTSGGVGEQF
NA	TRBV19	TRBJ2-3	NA	ASRTGGLGGDTQY
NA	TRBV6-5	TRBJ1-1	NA	ASSYSIQAVEAF
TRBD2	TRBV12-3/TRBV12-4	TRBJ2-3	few	ASSLTSGGGTDTQY
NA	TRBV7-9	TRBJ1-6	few	ASSLGRGGQSPLH
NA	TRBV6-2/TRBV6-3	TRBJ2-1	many	ASSWAGSQF
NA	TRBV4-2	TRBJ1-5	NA	ASSQDMGWAQH
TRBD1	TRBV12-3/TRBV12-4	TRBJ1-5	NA	ASSEQGAGGQPQH
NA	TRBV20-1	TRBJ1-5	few	SARDPRGWEQPQH
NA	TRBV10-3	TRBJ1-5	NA	ATSGRASEEPQH
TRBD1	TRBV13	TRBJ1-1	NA	ASSLVQGARENTEAF
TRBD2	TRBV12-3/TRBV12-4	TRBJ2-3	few	ASRTSGGAFDTQY
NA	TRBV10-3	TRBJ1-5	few	AISRTESNQPQH
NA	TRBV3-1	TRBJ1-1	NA	ASSRNPGTEAF
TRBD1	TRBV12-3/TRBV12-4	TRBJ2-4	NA	ASSPGQGSLAKNIQY
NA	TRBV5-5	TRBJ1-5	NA	ASSFDQPLVGQPQH
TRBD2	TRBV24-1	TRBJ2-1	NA	ATSNQSGESYNEQF
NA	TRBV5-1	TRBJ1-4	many	ASSLDQGATNEKLF
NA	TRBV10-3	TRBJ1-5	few	AISAGERQPQH
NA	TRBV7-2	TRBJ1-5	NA	ASSSFGGIGQPQH
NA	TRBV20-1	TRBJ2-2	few	SAGQGVGTGELF
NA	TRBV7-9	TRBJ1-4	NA	ASSRATGGEKLF
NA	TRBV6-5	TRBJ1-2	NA	GVGPTNYGYT
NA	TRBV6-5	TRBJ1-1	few	ARGGAGRVEAF
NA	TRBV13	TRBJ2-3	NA	ASSLDPRNTDTQY
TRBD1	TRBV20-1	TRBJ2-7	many	SALRQGNEQY
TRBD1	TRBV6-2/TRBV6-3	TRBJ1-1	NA	ASTGVMNTEAF
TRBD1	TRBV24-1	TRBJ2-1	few	ATSDHKTGGNEQF
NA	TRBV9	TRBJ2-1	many	ASSVDGGLYNEQF
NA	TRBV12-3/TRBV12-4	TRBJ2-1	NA	ASSLAPGGRLVYNEQF
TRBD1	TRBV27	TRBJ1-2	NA	ASSYATGGGGYT
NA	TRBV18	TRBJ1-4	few	ASSPLSTNEKLF
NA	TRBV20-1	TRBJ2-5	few	SAPGGLIETQY
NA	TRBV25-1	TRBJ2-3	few	ASSGGRRADTQY
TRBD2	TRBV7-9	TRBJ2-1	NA	ASSEGLAVYNEQF
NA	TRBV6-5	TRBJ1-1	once	ASSYWVDTEAF
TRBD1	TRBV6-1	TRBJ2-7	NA	ASSERGQGPEQY
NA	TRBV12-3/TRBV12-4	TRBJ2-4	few	ASSLALGLAKNIQY
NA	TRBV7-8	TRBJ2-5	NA	ASIRGWGEPNEHF
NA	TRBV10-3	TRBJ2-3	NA	AISRLVTDTQY
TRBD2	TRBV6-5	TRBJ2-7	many	ASRRGGLAYEQY
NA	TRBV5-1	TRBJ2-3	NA	ASSVDSKDTQY
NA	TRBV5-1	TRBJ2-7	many	ASSLAPSYEQY
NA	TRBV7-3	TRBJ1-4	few	ASSIRGRASANEKLF